These 24 T cell receptor beta chains came from one sample sequenced in a study of T cells in Graves' hyperthyroidism and ophthalmopathy. It was RNA transcripts that yielded the amplified TCR beta CDR3 regions. First-round RT-PCR of the TCR CDR3 relied on the HTBI primer set. Using its own MiXCR run on the multiplex PCR reads, TCRdb lists one record per CDR3 protein. The repertoire holds 350,000 to 500,000 distinct CDR3 sequences, about an eighth seen once, with 5.3% in the top ten. Input material: blood. These receptors came from a woman aged 18-30 years with Graves' hyperthyroidism.

Many counts were recorded for this clonotype. The chain carries TRBV24-1 and TRBJ2-7; 8 bases agree with TRBD1. With 4 bases clipped from V and 2 bases from J, the junction kept 9 bases outside the gene matches. CDR3 length: 16 amino acids. CDR1 and CDR2 (germline): KGHDR, SFDVKD. The CDR3 nucleotides read TGTGCCACCAGTGACCATACACTGACAGGGGCCTACGAGCAGTACTTC. Amino acid sequence: CATSDHTLTGAYEQYF.

The sample holds many counts of this clonotype. The rearrangement uses TRBV11-2 and TRBJ2-3; D might be TRBD1 (6 bases). V lost 5 bases to trimming and J lost 2 bases, with 17 bases between them. CDR1 is SGHAT and CDR2 is FQNNGV in the germline V gene. The CDR3 spans 16 residues. The CDR3 DNA follows: TGTGCCAGCAGCCTCGTCCTGGGGGCGGTCACAGATACGCAGTATTTT. Translated, it gives CASSLVLGAVTDTQYF.

The V gene is TRBV4-2, the J gene TRBJ1-4; 7 bases are shared with TRBD1. The germline gives CDR1 LGHNA, CDR2 YNFKEQ. V trimming: 5 bases; J trimming: 4 bases; junction bases outside the gene matches: 1. This CDR3 is built from 13 residues. The chain's CDR3 is CASSDRDNEKLFF. In DNA form, the CDR3 reads TGTGCCAGCAGCGACAGGGATAATGAAAAACTGTTTTTT.

This chain connects TRBV19 to TRBJ2-1; D gene unclear. Germline loops: CDR1 LNHDA, CDR2 SQIVND (reference sequence). Trimming removed 1 base at V and 0 bases at J, with 7 bases between. The CDR3 contains 15 residues. CDR3 sequence (DNA): TGTGCCAGTAGTATAGCTATCAGCTCCTACAATGAGCAGTTCTTC. Protein sequence: CASSIAISSYNEQFF.

This clonotype was detected ten times or more. V and J are TRBV15 and TRBJ1-5; TRBD1 might be the D (5 bases). The V and J ends lost 5 bases and 7 bases respectively, with 9 bases between them. This CDR3 is 12 amino acids long. Germline V CDR1 and CDR2: LNHNV, YYDKDF (reference sequence). CDR3 in DNA: TGTGCCACCAGCGCAGGGTCCCAGCCCCAGCATTTT. It is translated as CATSAGSQPQHF.

This clonotype showed up many times. The chain has TRBV3-1 and TRBJ2-1, with 13 bases identical to TRBD2. The length of the CDR3 is 19 residues. Germline V gene data show CDR1 as LGHDT and CDR2 as YNNKEL (reference sequence). The J segment lost 4 bases and the V segment lost 2 bases, leaving 11 bases of the junction unmatched. The CDR3 protein is CASSQTGRTSGSKYNEQFF. The CDR3 nucleotides are TGTGCCAGCAGCCAAACCGGGAGGACTAGCGGGAGTAAGTACAATGAGCAGTTCTTC.

CDR3 bases: TGTGCCAGCAGTGGGGGGAGACGGGGACGAAACGCTGAAGCTTTCTTT. This encodes CASSGGRRGRNAEAFF. The chain is built from TRBV28 and TRBJ1-1, with D perhaps matching TRBD1 (5 bases). The CDR3 is made up of 16 amino acids. From germline, CDR1 is MDHEN and CDR2 SYDVKM. The V gene lost 5 bases and the J gene lost 6 bases, with 22 bases spanning the gap.

The gene calls are TRBV19 and TRBJ2-7; TRBD1 matches at 8 bases. The CDR3 runs to 14 residues. Per germline, CDR1 LNHDA and CDR2 SQIVND (reference sequence). V gave up 3 bases and J gave up 5 bases; unmatched junction bases: 6. The CDR3 loop reads CASSISRGLNEQYF. CDR3 coding DNA: TGTGCCAGTAGTATCTCCAGGGGGCTAAACGAGCAGTACTTC. The full variable domain, completed using reference TRBV19 and TRBJ2-7, is DGGITQSPKYLFRKEGQNVTLSCEQNLNHDAMYWYRQDPGQGLRLIYYSQIVNDFQKGDIAEGYSVSREKKESFPLTVTSAQKNPTAFYLCASSISRGLNEQYFGPGTRLTVT.

This sequence joins TRBV27 and TRBJ2-6; D is unresolved. This CDR3 is built from 17 residues. V was shortened by 3 bases and J by 1 base, with 13 bases between the two germline ends. The V gene's germline CDR1 is MNHEY and CDR2 SMNVEV (reference sequence). CDR3 DNA sequence: TGTGCCAGCAGTTTCAGGTCAGTTCCATCTGGGGCCAACGTCCTGACTTTC. It encodes CASSFRSVPSGANVLTF.

This clonotype showed up just a few times. This chain uses TRBV7-2 with TRBJ1-1; D is unclear. The germline CDR1 and CDR2 sequences are SGHTA and FQGNSA. There are 13 residues in the CDR3. With 4 bases removed from V and 1 base from J, the gap between germline ends came to 7 bases. The CDR3 nucleotides read TGTGCCAGCAGCTCCCAGACGAACACTGAAGCTTTCTTT. The encoded protein is CASSSQTNTEAFF.

This clonotype was counted ten times or more. This sequence joins TRBV28 and TRBJ1-1; D unclear. CDR3 length: 14 amino acids. The germline V gene encodes CDR1 MDHEN and CDR2 SYDVKM. V lost 3 bases and J 4 bases, leaving 12 bases between the germline ends. The CDR3 DNA is TGTGCCAGCAGTTTTGAGAGGATAAGCACTGAAGCTTTCTTT. As protein: CASSFERISTEAFF.

The chain has TRBV4-1 and TRBJ2-7, with TRBD2 matching 12 bases. This CDR3 comprises 18 residues. Per germline, CDR1 MGHRA and CDR2 YSYEKL. V lost 1 base, J lost 2 bases, and 9 bases stayed unmatched. CDR3 nucleotide sequence: TGCGCCAGCAGCCAAGGGACTAGCGGGACCCAGGGAACCTACGAGCAGTACTTC. Protein sequence: CASSQGTSGTQGTYEQYF.

This clonotype was counted at least ten times. The chain is built from TRBV12-3 or TRBV12-4 and TRBJ2-2; 7 bases map to TRBD1. This CDR3 contains 19 residues. J lost 5 bases, V lost 8 bases, and 23 bases had no gene match. The CDR3 region is CASRLPITSDRVVTGELFF. CDR3 bases: TGTGCCAGCCGCCTCCCCATCACCTCCGACAGGGTCGTAACCGGGGAGCTGTTTTTT.

The table lists this clonotype with a few counts. V and J are TRBV19 and TRBJ2-7; 10 bases fit TRBD1. This CDR3 has 14 amino acids. Germline CDR1 LNHDA, CDR2 SQIVND (reference sequence). With 4 bases clipped from V and 6 bases from J, the junction kept 6 bases outside the gene matches. DNA for the CDR3: TGTGCCAGTAGTACATCCGGGACAGGGGTCGAGCAGTACTTC. It codes for CASSTSGTGVEQYF.

The count of this clonotype is one. The genes are TRBV9 and TRBJ2-7; tentatively, D is TRBD2 (5 bases). This CDR3 is built from 14 residues. Deletions cut 1 base from V and 0 bases from J, with 8 bases between. Per germline, CDR1 SGDLS and CDR2 YYNGEE. The CDR3 DNA follows: TGTGCCAGCAGCGTATTTGGGAGCTCCTACGAGCAGTACTTC. Translating gives CASSVFGSSYEQYF. The variable domain in full, with the rest retrieved from reference TRBV9 and TRBJ2-7, is DSGVTQTPKHLITATGQRVTLRCSPRSGDLSVYWYQQSLDQGLQFLIQYYNGEERAKGNILERFSAQQFPDLHSELNLSSLELGDSALYFCASSVFGSSYEQYFGPGTRLTVT.

There are many counts of this clonotype. The V and J genes are TRBV20-1 and TRBJ2-1; D might be TRBD2 (5 bases). Trimming removed 0 bases at V and 4 bases at J, with 10 bases between. This CDR3 has 14 residues. Germline V CDR1 and CDR2: DFQATT, SNEGSKA (reference sequence). CDR3 sequence: CSARDAGLYNEQFF. The CDR3, as DNA: TGCAGTGCTAGAGACGCGGGCTTATACAATGAGCAGTTCTTC.

The CDR3 coding sequence is TGTGCCAGCAGAGAGGGGGCGGGGACTGAAGCTTTCTTT. It specifies CASREGAGTEAFF. The J gene is TRBJ1-1, the V gene TRBV2, with TRBD1 identical over 7 bases. This CDR3 comprises 13 residues. The germline V gene encodes CDR1 SNHLY and CDR2 FYNNEI. Germline trimming cut 6 bases from V and 5 bases from J; bases unmatched to any gene: 6.

This clonotype was recorded at least ten times. The rearrangement uses TRBV30 and TRBJ1-2, with 8 bases that match TRBD1. This CDR3 is built from 15 residues. Germline CDR1 reads GTSNPN; CDR2 reads SVGIG (reference sequence). The V gene end was trimmed by 4 bases and the J gene end by 1 base; junction bases not matched to a gene: 8. DNA for the CDR3: TGTGCCTGGACATGGGGACAGGCCTATAACTATGGCTACACCTTC. Translation gives CAWTWGQAYNYGYTF.

This clonotype occurred a few times. V usage is TRBV19 and J usage is TRBJ2-3; the match to TRBD2 covers 10 bases. This CDR3 has 15 amino acids. Germline V gives CDR1 LNHDA, CDR2 SQIVND (reference sequence). V dropped 9 bases and J dropped 2; count of bases not matched to a gene: 8. Here the CDR3 DNA reads TGTGCCAGCACGACGAGCGGGAGGGCCACAGATACGCAGTATTTT. Amino acids: CASTTSGRATDTQYF.

This clonotype was counted ten times or more. The chain combines TRBV6-1 with TRBJ1-2; D possibly corresponds to TRBD1 (6 bases). There are 18 residues in the CDR3. V was cut by 1 base and J by 0 bases, with 18 bases left in between. From germline, CDR1 is MNHNS and CDR2 SASEGT. CDR3 sequence: CASSEGVLRGATNYGYTF. CDR3 nucleotides: TGTGCCAGCAGTGAAGGGGTTCTGAGGGGGGCGACTAACTATGGCTACACCTTC.

This clonotype was recorded at least ten times. The genes are TRBV6-1 and TRBJ1-1; D unclear. Germline-derived CDR1 and CDR2 are MNHNS and SASEGT. Trimming cost V 3 bases and J 1 base, with 18 bases left between them. CDR3 length equals 17 residues. Here the CDR3 reads CASSDSFVDTKNTEAFF. The CDR3 DNA is TGTGCCAGCAGTGATAGTTTCGTTGACACCAAGAACACTGAAGCTTTCTTT.

This clonotype was recorded many times. This rearrangement joins TRBV5-1 to TRBJ2-7; TRBD1 is a possible D gene (6 bases). CDR1 SGHRS and CDR2 YFSETQ come from the germline V gene. V lost 0 bases to trimming and J lost 0 bases, with 10 bases between them. CDR3 length: 15 residues. Here the CDR3 reads CASSLALDSSYEQYF. CDR3 nucleotide sequence: TGCGCCAGCAGCTTGGCCCTGGACAGCTCCTACGAGCAGTACTTC.

This clonotype was found many times. This chain joins TRBV20-1 and TRBJ1-2; tentatively, D is TRBD1 (6 bases). This CDR3 has 14 amino acids. Trimming removed 0 bases from V and 4 bases from J, with 12 bases in between. Germline V gene lookup returns CDR1 DFQATT and CDR2 SNEGSKA (reference sequence). The CDR3 bases are TGCAGTGCTAGAGATTACGGGGGCGGCTATGGCTACACCTTC. It codes for CSARDYGGGYGYTF.

The chain carries TRBV5-1 and TRBJ1-1; D gene unclear. V shed 6 bases and J shed 6 bases, with 21 bases lying between them. The CDR3 is 15 residues long. Per germline, CDR1 SGHRS and CDR2 YFSETQ. The CDR3 loop reads CASTVGSMRLSEAFF. The CDR3 nucleotides read TGCGCCAGCACCGTGGGGAGTATGAGACTCTCTGAAGCTTTCTTT. The variable domain in full, with the rest retrieved from reference TRBV5-1 and TRBJ1-1, is KAGVTQTPRYLIKTRGQQVTLSCSPISGHRSVSWYQQTPGQGLQFLFEYFSETQRNKGNFPGRFSGRQFSNSRSEMNVSTLELGDSALYLCASTVGSMRLSEAFFGQGTRLTVV.